Listed below are T cell receptor beta chains from one sample, sequenced in a study of CD8 T cells in ankylosing spondylitis. TCRdb called the 5' RACE reads again in MiXCR, with one record for every CDR3 protein. The data contain just under 95,000 distinct CDR3 sequences, just under 9% of them singletons. Input material: blood, either unsorted or a sorted T cell fraction (not recorded which). All receptors derive from a male donor with ankylosing spondylitis or in good health (not recorded which). Each CDR3 is given with its conserved first and last residue. D genes are given only for firm matches. Some rows mark clone size as missing; the rest say once, few, many or name a class of expanded clone.

v_gene	j_gene	d_gene	abundance	CDR3nt	CDR3aa
TRBV21-1	TRBJ2-4	.	many	TGTGCCAGCAGCAAATCAGCGGGGTGGCAATCCAAAAACATTCAGTACTTC	CASSKSAGWQSKNIQYF
TRBV3-1	TRBJ2-1	TRBD2	.	TGTGCCAGCAGCCAAACTCCGGGACTACTCAATGAGCAGTTCTTC	CASSQTPGLLNEQFF
TRBV7-2	TRBJ2-5	.	many	TGTGCCAGCAGCCAGAAAGAGACCCAGTACTTC	CASSQKETQYF
TRBV28	TRBJ1-2	TRBD1	.	TGTGCCAGCACCCAGACAGGGACAAACTATGGCTACACCTTC	CASTQTGTNYGYTF
TRBV24-1	TRBJ2-3	.	.	TGTGCCACCTCCTTTGGGCGGTCTGGCACAGATACGCAGTATTTT	CATSFGRSGTDTQYF
TRBV3-1	TRBJ1-1	.	once	TGTGTCAGCAGCCAAAAGCAGAGGATGAACACTGAAGCTTTCTTT	CVSSQKQRMNTEAFF
TRBV20-1	TRBJ2-1	.	many	TGCAGTGCCGTATCCCCACGCTACAATGAGCAGTTCTTC	CSAVSPRYNEQFF
TRBV5-1	TRBJ2-3	.	many	TGCGCCAGCAGCTCACCCGGGACACCGTCAGATACGCAGTATTTT	CASSSPGTPSDTQYF
TRBV7-6	TRBJ2-7	.	few	TGTGCCAGCAGCTTAGAGGGGAGGGGGGCGTCTTACGAGCAGTACTTC	CASSLEGRGASYEQYF
TRBV28	TRBJ2-1	TRBD2	many	TGTGCCAGCAGCGAAGCGGGGGGCCTCTCCTACAATGAGCAGTTCTTC	CASSEAGGLSYNEQFF
TRBV27	TRBJ1-5	.	many	TGTGCCAGCCCCCGACCGGACACAGACAATCAGCCCCAGCATTTT	CASPRPDTDNQPQHF
TRBV11-2	TRBJ2-1	.	.	TGTGCCAGCAGCTTAGCCCGGGGGTACAAAGTAGGCAATGAGCAGTTCTTC	CASSLARGYKVGNEQFF
TRBV29-1	TRBJ2-3	.	.	TGCAGCGTTGTTCGGGGCCGAGATACGCAGTATTTT	CSVVRGRDTQYF
TRBV20-1	TRBJ2-1	.	many	TGCAGTGCTAGAGCTTTTGAGGGCTACAATGAGCAGTTCTTC	CSARAFEGYNEQFF
TRBV7-3	TRBJ1-2	TRBD1	many	TGTGCCAGCAGCGATAGGCCTCCCTGGACAGGGTACACCTTC	CASSDRPPWTGYTF
TRBV15	TRBJ1-2	.	many	TGTGCCACCAGCAGAGATGAAGGGACTACCTATGGCTACACCTTC	CATSRDEGTTYGYTF
TRBV12-3/TRBV12-4	TRBJ2-6	.	many	TGTGCCAGCAGTTTAGGGCCATCTGGGGCCAACGTCCTGACTTTC	CASSLGPSGANVLTF
TRBV7-9	TRBJ2-3	.	.	TGTGCCAGCCAGCCTCTGTTCACAGATACGCAGTATTTT	CASQPLFTDTQYF
TRBV24-1	TRBJ2-3	TRBD2	many	TGTGCCACCAGTGCCCGGGGGGGAGTTTTTGATACGCAGTATTTT	CATSARGGVFDTQYF
TRBV20-1	TRBJ2-7	.	many	TGCAGTGCTAGGGGGGGACAGAGTTACTCCTACGAGCAGTACTTC	CSARGGQSYSYEQYF
TRBV29-1	TRBJ1-3	.	many	TGCAGCGTTGACGGGGGGCATTTT	CSVDGGHF
TRBV28	TRBJ1-1	TRBD1	many	TGTGCCAGCAGTTTTGCGCCGACCGGACAGGGGGAAACTGAAGCTTTCTTT	CASSFAPTGQGETEAFF
TRBV5-1	TRBJ1-1	TRBD1	many	TGCGCCAGCAGCGCGAGCGGGACAGGGGTTACTGAAGCTTTCTTT	CASSASGTGVTEAFF
TRBV5-1	TRBJ1-2	.	many	TGCGCCAGCAGCTTGGAAAGGACAGCCTATGGCTACACCTTC	CASSLERTAYGYTF
TRBV13	TRBJ2-7	TRBD2	.	TGTGCCAGCAGCACACCCTGGAAGCGGGAGATATACGAGCAGTACTTC	CASSTPWKREIYEQYF
TRBV29-1	TRBJ2-5	.	many	TGCAGCGTTATCTCTGTGGGGGACGAGTGGGAGACCCAGTACTTC	CSVISVGDEWETQYF
TRBV12-3/TRBV12-4	TRBJ2-7	.	many	TGTGCCAGCAGTTCAGGGGTCGAGCAGTACTTC	CASSSGVEQYF
TRBV23-1	TRBJ2-7	.	many	TGCGCCAGCAGTCACACGAGGGACATTTACTACGAGCAGTACTTC	CASSHTRDIYYEQYF
TRBV28	TRBJ2-3	TRBD2	many	TGTGCCAGCAGACTGACCCGGGAGGGTGCGCAGTATTTT	CASRLTREGAQYF
TRBV7-9	TRBJ2-3	.	.	TGTGCCAGCAGCTCTCCTGGGCGCTCGGATACGCAGTATTTT	CASSSPGRSDTQYF
TRBV2	TRBJ2-4	TRBD1	many	TGTGCCAGCAATCCCATCGGGACAGGGGAAAACATTCAGTACTTC	CASNPIGTGENIQYF
TRBV3-1	TRBJ1-1	.	many	TGTGCCAGCAGCCCAGGACGGAGCACTGAAGCTTTCTTT	CASSPGRSTEAFF
TRBV7-2	TRBJ2-5	.	.	TGTGCCAGCAGCTTAGAGGCTAGACTGCGGTGGGAGACCCAGTACTTC	CASSLEARLRWETQYF
TRBV6-1	TRBJ1-1	TRBD1	many	TGTGCCAGCAGCCGCCTCGGACAGGGCCACACTGAAGCTTTCTTT	CASSRLGQGHTEAFF
TRBV28	TRBJ1-2	TRBD1	many	TGTGCCAGCAGTTTAGGGACAGGGGACTTCGCTGGCTACACCTTC	CASSLGTGDFAGYTF
TRBV2	TRBJ2-3	TRBD2	many	TGTGCCAGCAGAGAGAGTAGCGGGAGTTCCACAGATACGCAGTATTTT	CASRESSGSSTDTQYF
TRBV27	TRBJ2-5	.	many	TGTGCCAGCAGTTTTCGAGGGAGGGAGACCCAGTACTTC	CASSFRGRETQYF
TRBV5-1	TRBJ2-7	TRBD1	many	TGCGCCAGCAGCCCGGACAGGCGCTCCTCCTACGAGCAGTACTTC	CASSPDRRSSYEQYF
TRBV30	TRBJ2-3	.	.	TGTGCCTGGAGTTCCACAGGAGACTTACCTCTTACGCAGTATTTT	CAWSSTGDLPLTQYF
TRBV7-9	TRBJ2-7	.	few	TGTGCCAGCACCTCCCCTGCGCACAGGGCATACGAGCAGTACTTC	CASTSPAHRAYEQYF
TRBV20-1	TRBJ1-1	.	many	TGCAGTGCTAGAGATCACCAGGAACCTTTCTTT	CSARDHQEPFF
TRBV25-1	TRBJ2-5	.	.	TGTGCCAGCAGTGAATTTAAGACGGGTGGAGAGACCCAGTACTTC	CASSEFKTGGETQYF
TRBV3-1	TRBJ1-1	.	many	TGTGCCAGCAGCCAAATCAAGAACACTGAAGCTTTCTTT	CASSQIKNTEAFF
TRBV2	TRBJ1-2	.	many	TGTGCCAGCAGTGAGGTTTCGTCGGCCTATGGCTACACCTTC	CASSEVSSAYGYTF
TRBV21-1	TRBJ1-2	.	many	TGTGCCAGCAGCGACGGACAGGCTCTTAACTATGGCTACACCTTC	CASSDGQALNYGYTF
TRBV28	TRBJ1-2	.	many	TGTGCCAGCAGTTCCGGGACTTTACCGGGGTATGGCTACACCTTC	CASSSGTLPGYGYTF
TRBV6-5	TRBJ1-6	TRBD1	many	TGTGCCAGCAGTTCTGACAGGGCCGATAATTCACCCCTCCACTTT	CASSSDRADNSPLHF
TRBV10-2	TRBJ2-7	.	many	TGCGCCAGCACCAACAGGGCCGACGAGCAGTACTTC	CASTNRADEQYF
TRBV10-3	TRBJ1-2	.	many	TGTGCCATCAGTGAGTCTGGGTCCAACTATGGCTACACCTTC	CAISESGSNYGYTF
TRBV5-1	TRBJ2-7	.	.	TGCGCCAGCAGCTTCGAGGGGACATCCTACGAGCAGTACTTC	CASSFEGTSYEQYF
TRBV12-3/TRBV12-4	TRBJ2-7	TRBD2	many	TGTGCCAGCAGTTTCCAGCGGGGCACCTACGAGCAGTACTTC	CASSFQRGTYEQYF
TRBV27	TRBJ2-7	.	many	TGTGCCAGCCACCTTTTAGGGAGTATCGAGCAGTACTTC	CASHLLGSIEQYF
TRBV18	TRBJ2-7	.	many	TGTGCCAGCTCACCACTGGGGACCTCCTACGAGCAGTACTTC	CASSPLGTSYEQYF
TRBV13	TRBJ2-1	TRBD2	few	TGTGCCAGCAGTTATGGCGGGGGGGCACTGGAGCAGTTCTTC	CASSYGGGALEQFF
TRBV6-6	TRBJ1-1	.	many	TGTGCCAGCAGTTACGGGGGCTCCGAAGCTTTCTTT	CASSYGGSEAFF
TRBV20-1	TRBJ2-7	.	many	TGCAGTGCTACCGGTATGGGGGCGGGGAACGAGCAGTACTTC	CSATGMGAGNEQYF
TRBV7-6	TRBJ2-3	TRBD1	few	TGTGCCAGCAGCTTAGGGACAGGGTCCGATACGCAGTATTTT	CASSLGTGSDTQYF